This TCR delta chain came from a study of Vδ1+ human thymocytes. This clone was recorded a few times. Antigen unknown. The template was reverse-transcribed extracted RNA. Pooled V-gene forward primers with one constant-region reverse primer generated the CDR3 amplicons by multiplex PCR. TCRdb re-called the multiplex PCR reads through CATT. This sample yields 23,000 or so delta-chain clones, of which 7.4% are seen a single time; 0.85% to 1% belongs to the top ten. Study findings and constraints: TRG sequences recurred across donors, whereas TRD sequences stayed essentially private. Highly polyclonal TRG and TRD repertoires with Gaussian CDR3 length distributions appeared in thymus.

V shed 5 bases and J shed 0 bases, with 19 bases lying between them. This CDR3 has 17 residues. CDR1 is TSWWSYY and CDR2 is QGS in the germline V gene. The clonotype comes from a girl in the first two years of life who had congenital heart surgery. Input material: Vdelta1+ gamma-delta thymocytes from the thymus. Subset meaning: FACS-sorted CD3+ TCRalphabeta- TCRVdelta1+ TCRVdelta2- thymocytes. The V gene is TRDV1, the J gene TRDJ1, with D tentatively TRDD3 (5 bases). In nucleotides, the CDR3 is TGTGCTCTTGGGACCCCGGGCTGGGACCTGTACACCGATAAACTCATCTTT. Translation gives CALGTPGWDLYTDKLIF.